A selection of T cell receptor beta chains follows, all from one sample in a study of blood T cell repertoires in COVID-19. Clones were sequenced by immunoSEQ multiplex PCR, and TCRdb holds only the in-frame ones, with some missing. The sample records 150,000 to 200,000 clones, approximately 83% being singletons. The specimen sequenced was peripheral blood. These TCRs come from a man aged 70 or older with active or convalescent COVID-19. Both conserved end residues are part of each CDR3. D genes are given only for firm matches. A row's size may be missing; if present it is once, few, many or a size class.

>-|TRBJ1-2|TRBD1|TRBV4-3
CASNDRDRGPLWYGYTF
TGCGCCAGCAACGACCGGGACAGGGGGCCGCTATGGTATGGCTACACCTTC
>-|TRBJ1-6|TRBD1|TRBV12-5
CASGLGDSKNNSPLHF
TGTGCTAGTGGTTTAGGGGACAGTAAAAATAATTCACCCCTCCACTTT
>-|TRBJ2-7|-|TRBV30
CAWSVHSTRVGALYEQYF
TGTGCCTGGAGTGTACATTCGACTAGGGTAGGGGCCTTGTACGAGCAGTACTTC
>-|TRBJ1-1|-|TRBV19
CASSIYGRQGTEAFF
TGTGCCAGTAGTATCTATGGGAGACAAGGGACTGAAGCTTTCTTT
>once|TRBJ2-7|TRBD1|TRBV7-2
CASSLAPRDSSYEQYF
TGTGCCAGCAGCTTAGCGCCGAGGGACAGCTCCTACGAGCAGTACTTC
>-|TRBJ2-7|-|TRBV5-1
CASSLGWGPASYEQYF
TGCGCCAGCAGCTTGGGATGGGGGCCGGCCTCCTACGAGCAGTACTTC
>-|TRBJ2-3|-|TRBV19
CASRDKKGGTDTQYF
TGTGCCAGTAGAGACAAGAAAGGCGGGACAGATACGCAGTATTTT
>-|TRBJ1-6|TRBD1|TRBV19
CASSIDLPGQGYGSPLHF
TGTGCCAGTAGTATAGACCTACCGGGACAGGGGTACGGGTCACCCCTCCACTTT
>-|TRBJ1-1|-|TRBV11-3
CASSSDSWSSEAFF
TGTGCCAGCAGCTCGGACAGTTGGTCCTCTGAAGCTTTCTTT
>-|TRBJ1-2|-|TRBV6-5
CASSYFRGTYGYTF
TGTGCCAGCAGTTACTTTCGAGGGACTTATGGCTACACCTTC
>-|TRBJ2-7|-|TRBV5-1
CASSSTGGSYEQYF
TGCGCCAGCAGCTCCACTGGGGGGTCCTACGAGCAGTACTTC
>-|TRBJ1-1|-|TRBV25-1
CASSDFGGKAFF
TGTGCCAGCAGTGACTTCGGGGGAAAAGCTTTCTTT
>-|TRBJ1-2|TRBD1|TRBV28
CASSLPGQLTGYTF
TGTGCCAGCAGTCTTCCGGGACAGCTAACGGGCTACACCTTC
>few|TRBJ1-6|-|TRBV7-9
CASSSRVYNSPLHF
TGTGCCAGCAGCTCCAGGGTATATAATTCACCCCTCCACTTT
>once|TRBJ2-3|TRBD1|TRBV29-1
CSAADTGVDTQYF
TGCAGCGCCGCGGACACAGGGGTGGATACGCAGTATTTT
>-|TRBJ1-2|TRBD1|TRBV28
CASSLRDRGGFYGYTF
TGTGCCAGCAGTTTGCGGGACAGGGGAGGCTTCTATGGCTACACCTTC
>-|TRBJ1-2|TRBD1|TRBV30
CAWSTGVNYGYTF
TGTGCCTGGAGTACAGGGGTTAACTATGGCTACACCTTC
>few|TRBJ2-6|-|TRBV15
CATSIRGSGANVLTF
TGTGCCACCAGCATACGGGGGTCTGGGGCCAACGTCCTGACTTTC
>-|TRBJ2-5|-|TRBV6-2/TRBV6-3
CASTPPGGLETQYF
TGTGCCAGCACCCCCCCCGGGGGGCTGGAGACCCAGTACTTC
>-|TRBJ1-5|-|TRBV18
CASSRDYSNQPQHF
TGTGCCAGCTCACGCGATTATAGCAATCAGCCCCAGCATTTT
>few|TRBJ2-2|TRBD1|TRBV5-4
CASSLGQGLTGELFF
TGTGCCAGCAGCCTGGGACAGGGCCTCACCGGGGAGCTGTTTTTT
>-|TRBJ2-5|TRBD2|TRBV28
CASSFSGDGTQYF
TGTGCCAGCAGTTTTAGCGGGGACGGGACCCAGTACTTC
>-|TRBJ2-7|TRBD2|TRBV18
CASSPPAGPPLEQYF
TGTGCCAGCTCACCCCCAGCGGGACCGCCTCTCGAGCAGTACTTC
>-|TRBJ1-1|-|TRBV2
CASSEQGGMNTEAFF
TGTGCCAGCAGTGAGCAGGGTGGGATGAACACTGAAGCTTTCTTT
>-|TRBJ2-2|TRBD2|TRBV4-3
CASSRGTSGLNTGELFF
TGCGCCAGCAGCCGGGGGACTAGCGGACTGAACACCGGGGAGCTGTTTTTT